A selection of T cell receptor beta chains follows, all from one sample in a study of OX40 agonist ivuxolimab in advanced cancers. Libraries were prepared by immunoSEQ multiplex PCR; TCRdb keeps only in-frame clonotypes and omits some of them. Among around 82,000 clones listed, around nine tenths were seen once. The starting material was CD4+ or CD8+ T cells sorted from blood, obtained in a trial of the OX40 agonist ivuxolimab. Receptor source: an adult with an advanced solid tumor such as melanoma, head and neck, liver or kidney cancer. The CDR3 runs from the conserved cysteine through the conserved F or W. The order of the fields is J gene, V gene, clone size, D gene, CDR3 protein, CDR3 DNA. D genes are given only for firm matches. Size is stated for part of the rows, as once, few or many counts, or as a class when the clone is expanded.

j_gene: TRBJ1-2
v_gene: TRBV23-1
abundance: -
d_gene: -
CDR3aa: CASSHRRNYGYTF
CDR3nt: TGCGCCAGCAGTCACAGACGGAACTATGGCTACACCTTC

j_gene: TRBJ2-3
v_gene: TRBV10-3
abundance: -
d_gene: -
CDR3aa: CAISESSPGWGSGTDTQYF
CDR3nt: TGTGCCATCAGTGAGTCGTCCCCCGGTTGGGGGTCAGGCACAGATACGCAGTATTTT

j_gene: TRBJ1-2
v_gene: TRBV6-1
abundance: -
d_gene: TRBD1
CDR3aa: CASSATGHYGYTF
CDR3nt: TGTGCCAGCAGCGCGACAGGGCACTATGGCTACACCTTC

j_gene: TRBJ1-5
v_gene: TRBV29-1
abundance: few
d_gene: -
CDR3aa: CSAYTGGNQPQHF
CDR3nt: TGCAGCGCATACACGGGGGGCAATCAGCCCCAGCATTTT

j_gene: TRBJ1-1
v_gene: TRBV19
abundance: -
d_gene: -
CDR3aa: CASNLRAGYTEAFF
CDR3nt: TGTGCCAGTAACCTCCGAGCGGGTTACACTGAAGCTTTCTTT

j_gene: TRBJ1-5
v_gene: TRBV7-6
abundance: -
d_gene: -
CDR3aa: CASSLDGNQPQHF
CDR3nt: TGTGCCAGCAGCTTAGACGGGAATCAGCCCCAGCATTTT

j_gene: TRBJ1-4
v_gene: TRBV6-1
abundance: once
d_gene: -
CDR3aa: CASSVEPTNEKLFF
CDR3nt: TGTGCCAGCAGTGTTGAGCCAACTAATGAAAAACTGTTTTTT

j_gene: TRBJ2-3
v_gene: TRBV6-5
abundance: -
d_gene: -
CDR3aa: CASRTRQGTDTQYF
CDR3nt: TGTGCCAGCAGGACAAGACAGGGCACAGATACGCAGTATTTT

j_gene: TRBJ1-2
v_gene: TRBV5-8
abundance: -
d_gene: -
CDR3aa: CASSTGLNYGYTF
CDR3nt: TGTGCCAGCAGCACGGGCCTAAACTATGGCTACACCTTC

j_gene: TRBJ1-2
v_gene: TRBV7-2
abundance: -
d_gene: -
CDR3aa: CASSLDGRTYGYTF
CDR3nt: TGTGCCAGCAGCTTGGATGGCAGGACATATGGCTACACCTTC

j_gene: TRBJ2-4
v_gene: TRBV6-1
abundance: -
d_gene: -
CDR3aa: CASSQGGTLAKNIQYF
CDR3nt: TGTGCCAGCAGTCAAGGGGGGACCCTAGCCAAAAACATTCAGTACTTC

j_gene: TRBJ2-2
v_gene: TRBV9
abundance: -
d_gene: TRBD1
CDR3aa: CASSVQGATGELFF
CDR3nt: TGTGCCAGCAGCGTCCAGGGGGCCACCGGGGAGCTGTTTTTT

j_gene: TRBJ1-1
v_gene: TRBV19
abundance: few
d_gene: TRBD1
CDR3aa: CASRTTGMRGMNTEAFF
CDR3nt: TGTGCCAGTAGGACGACAGGGATGCGCGGTATGAACACTGAAGCTTTCTTT

j_gene: TRBJ1-1
v_gene: TRBV25-1
abundance: -
d_gene: -
CDR3aa: CASSETTGIAEAFF
CDR3nt: TGTGCCAGCAGTGAGACAACAGGGATAGCTGAAGCTTTCTTT

j_gene: TRBJ1-4
v_gene: TRBV7-9
abundance: -
d_gene: -
CDR3aa: CASSLASVFREKLFF
CDR3nt: TGTGCCAGCAGCCTGGCTAGCGTATTTCGTGAAAAACTGTTTTTT

j_gene: TRBJ1-1
v_gene: TRBV12-5
abundance: -
d_gene: TRBD1
CDR3aa: CASGPGQLLTNTEAFF
CDR3nt: TGTGCTAGTGGGCCGGGACAGCTCCTGACTAACACTGAAGCTTTCTTT

j_gene: TRBJ2-5
v_gene: TRBV2
abundance: -
d_gene: TRBD2
CDR3aa: CASQEAASGGEIQYF
CDR3nt: TGTGCCAGCCAAGAGGCGGCTAGCGGGGGAGAGATCCAGTACTTC

j_gene: TRBJ2-3
v_gene: TRBV18
abundance: -
d_gene: -
CDR3aa: CASSPELQVTDTQYF
CDR3nt: TGTGCCAGCTCACCAGAGCTTCAGGTCACAGATACGCAGTATTTT

j_gene: TRBJ1-1
v_gene: TRBV7-9
abundance: -
d_gene: -
CDR3aa: CASSGGTLIPRTEAFF
CDR3nt: TGTGCCAGCAGCGGGGGAACCTTAATTCCCCGCACTGAAGCTTTCTTT

j_gene: TRBJ2-3
v_gene: TRBV27
abundance: once
d_gene: -
CDR3aa: CASNLHKDTDTQYF
CDR3nt: TGTGCCAGCAACCTACACAAAGACACAGATACGCAGTATTTT

j_gene: TRBJ1-3
v_gene: TRBV6-5
abundance: few
d_gene: -
CDR3aa: CASSYSRAGMNTIYF
CDR3nt: TGTGCCAGCAGTTACTCGAGGGCAGGGATGAACACCATATATTTT

j_gene: TRBJ2-6
v_gene: TRBV18
abundance: -
d_gene: TRBD1
CDR3aa: CASSQGATGANVLTF
CDR3nt: TGTGCCAGCTCACAGGGGGCTACGGGGGCCAACGTCCTGACTTTC

j_gene: TRBJ1-4
v_gene: TRBV19
abundance: -
d_gene: -
CDR3aa: CASKGQSFNEKLFF
CDR3nt: TGTGCCAGTAAGGGCCAGAGCTTTAATGAAAAACTGTTTTTT

j_gene: TRBJ1-5
v_gene: TRBV10-3
abundance: -
d_gene: -
CDR3aa: CAISDGRDDRPQHF
CDR3nt: TGTGCCATCAGTGACGGACGGGACGACCGGCCCCAGCATTTT

j_gene: TRBJ2-5
v_gene: TRBV19
abundance: -
d_gene: TRBD1
CDR3aa: CASRHRGFTETQYF
CDR3nt: TGTGCCAGTAGGCACAGGGGATTTACGGAGACCCAGTACTTC

j_gene: TRBJ2-1
v_gene: TRBV5-1
abundance: -
d_gene: -
CDR3aa: CASSLGGRDEQFF
CDR3nt: TGCGCCAGCAGCTTGGGGGGACGGGATGAGCAGTTCTTC

j_gene: TRBJ2-7
v_gene: TRBV5-8
abundance: once
d_gene: TRBD1
CDR3aa: CASSLRDRNLHPKQYF
CDR3nt: TGTGCCAGCAGCTTGCGGGACAGGAATTTGCATCCCAAGCAGTACTTC

j_gene: TRBJ2-7
v_gene: TRBV5-1
abundance: -
d_gene: -
CDR3aa: CASSLERGGEQYF
CDR3nt: TGCGCCAGCAGCTTGGAAAGGGGAGGCGAGCAGTACTTC

j_gene: TRBJ1-3
v_gene: TRBV6-6
abundance: -
d_gene: -
CDR3aa: CASTLHRSGNTIYF
CDR3nt: TGTGCCAGCACCCTACACCGCTCTGGAAACACCATATATTTT

j_gene: TRBJ2-5
v_gene: TRBV7-2
abundance: -
d_gene: -
CDR3aa: CASSFRGSQETQYF
CDR3nt: TGTGCCAGCAGCTTTCGCGGCAGCCAAGAGACCCAGTACTTC